This T cell receptor beta chain was sequenced in a study of technical replicates of blood from several donors. Between the trimmed V and J ends, which lost 1 base and 1 base, there was a span of 11 bases. The CDR3 spans 15 residues. In germline, CDR1 is SGDLS, CDR2 YYNGEE. Clones were read by immunoSEQ multiplex PCR, and TCRdb kept only the in-frame ones, dropping some. Found here are over 85,000 clones, 85% to 95% of them singletons; the top ten hold about 0.26%. The sample consisted of T cells isolated from PBMCs. The chain uses TRBV9 and TRBJ1-1; D might be TRBD1 (5 bases). The receptor comes from a human donor in good health. The CDR3 bases are TGTGCCAGCAGCGTACCGGGCACAGGGAACACTGAAGCTTTCTTT. It specifies CASSVPGTGNTEAFF.